Presented here are 24 T cell receptor beta chains from one specimen sequenced in a study of blood T cell repertoires in COVID-19. The method was immunoSEQ multiplex PCR; TCRdb's version includes in-frame clones alone and lacks a portion of them. The data show some 100,000 clones, approximately 80% seen once. What was sequenced was peripheral blood. The source of these receptors is an elderly woman with active or convalescent COVID-19.

The chain uses TRBV11-1 and TRBJ2-5; 7 bases map to TRBD1. CDR3 length: 14 residues. With V trimmed by 4 bases and J by 3 bases, 5 bases remained unmatched. In germline, CDR1 is SGHAT, CDR2 FQDESV (reference sequence). The CDR3 loop is CASSSGQVKETQYF. The CDR3 DNA reads as TGTGCCAGCAGCTCAGGACAGGTCAAAGAGACCCAGTACTTC.

The chain couples TRBV6-5 to TRBJ2-5; D is undetermined. CDR3 length: 11 amino acids. Per the germline V gene, CDR1 is MNHEY and CDR2 is SVGAGI. Trimming pared 4 bases from V and 5 bases from J, leaving 5 bases between. The CDR3 loop reads CASSSLETQYF. The CDR3 nucleotides are TGTGCCAGCAGTTCTTTGGAGACCCAGTACTTC.

This chain connects TRBV6-5 to TRBJ2-5; 7 bases line up with TRBD1. The CDR3 runs 13 residues. V lost 6 bases to trimming and J lost 5 bases; unmatched junction nucleotides: 6. Germline lookup yields CDR1 MNHEY and CDR2 SVGAGI. In DNA, the CDR3 is TGTGCCAGCAGCTTAGACAGGGTCGAGACCCAGTACTTC. It encodes CASSLDRVETQYF.

The genes are TRBV3-1 (or the pseudogene TRBV3-2) and TRBJ2-5; 7 bases match TRBD2. The CDR3 spans 15 residues. V was pared by 1 base and J by 1 base, with 3 bases of the junction left unmatched. Germline values: CDR1 LGHDT, CDR2 YNNKEL (reference sequence). CDR3 sequence: CASSQGGGFQETQYF. Here the CDR3 DNA reads TGTGCCAGCAGCCAAGGCGGGGGTTTCCAAGAGACCCAGTACTTC.

The chain combines TRBV28 with TRBJ1-5; perhaps TRBD1 as D (6 bases). V was trimmed by 6 bases and J by 3 bases, leaving 15 bases between them. Germline V lookup: CDR1 MDHEN, CDR2 SYDVKM. CDR3 size: 15 residues. CDR3 bases: TGTGCCAGCAGGCCAAACAGGGTTGACAATCAGCCCCAGCATTTT. Protein product: CASRPNRVDNQPQHF.

The chain uses TRBV28 and TRBJ2-7; D is unresolved. CDR3 length: 11 residues. Germline CDR1 is MDHEN and CDR2 is SYDVKM. V was trimmed by 7 bases and J by 3 bases, leaving 7 bases between them. CDR3 sequence reads: CASTHDYEQYF. The CDR3 DNA follows: TGTGCCAGCACACATGACTACGAGCAGTACTTC.

This chain connects TRBV6-6 to TRBJ2-1; D is perhaps TRBD2 (5 bases). The CDR3 consists of 12 residues. Trimming took 6 bases from V and 10 from J, leaving 13 bases between them. The germline V gene has CDR1 MNHNY and CDR2 SVGAGI (reference sequence). The CDR3 DNA reads as TGTGCCAGCAGCCGACCCCGGAGGGAGCAGTTCTTC. This gives the protein CASSRPRREQFF.

The V call is TRBV7-8, the J call TRBJ2-7; 9 bases match TRBD1. The CDR3 is made up of 15 amino acids. V dropped 6 bases and J dropped 3; count of bases not matched to a gene: 9. In germline, CDR1 is SGHVS, CDR2 FQNEAQ. CDR3 nucleotides: TGTGCCAGCAGAAAACAGGGGGCCCCCAACTACGAGCAGTACTTC. Encoded protein: CASRKQGAPNYEQYF.

The V call is TRBV5-4, the J call TRBJ1-6, with D tentatively TRBD1 (5 bases). Germline V lookup: CDR1 SGHNT, CDR2 YYREEE (reference sequence). The CDR3 covers 15 residues. Trimming pared 6 bases from V and 7 bases from J, leaving 17 bases between. CDR3 sequence (DNA): TGTGCCAGCACCCCCGTGCAGGGAGGAAATTCACCCCTCCACTTT. Its protein is CASTPVQGGNSPLHF.

The chain couples TRBV5-1 to TRBJ1-1, with TRBD1 matching over 8 bases. Germline loops: CDR1 SGHRS, CDR2 YFSETQ. This CDR3 region has 14 residues. V shed 5 bases, J shed 2 bases, and the junction held 5 bases outside the gene matches. The CDR3: CASRLTGANTEAFF. CDR3 in DNA: TGCGCCAGCAGGTTGACAGGGGCCAACACTGAAGCTTTCTTT.

In this sample, this clone turned up a few times. The chain recombines TRBV6-1 with TRBJ2-7, with TRBD2 matching over 8 bases. Germline V gene data show CDR1 as MNHNS and CDR2 as SASEGT. J was trimmed by 3 bases and V by 3 bases; bases with no gene match: 13. The CDR3 spans 17 residues. This chain's CDR3 is CASSDPLSGTRLYEQYF. In DNA form, the CDR3 reads TGTGCCAGCAGTGACCCGCTTTCCGGGACTAGACTCTACGAGCAGTACTTC.

CDR3 nucleotides: TGCGCCAGCAGCTTGGACGGCGCTAGCGGGAGGACCCAGTACTTC. Translation: CASSLDGASGRTQYF. The genes are TRBV5-1 and TRBJ2-5; 10 bases are a match to TRBD2. CDR1 SGHRS and CDR2 YFSETQ come from the germline V gene. The V segment lost 0 bases and the J segment 7 bases; nucleotides outside the gene matches: 6. The CDR3 runs to 15 residues.

The table lists this clone with a count of one. The chain employs TRBV27 and TRBJ2-1; possibly TRBD1 for D (6 bases). The V gene's germline CDR1 is MNHEY and CDR2 SMNVEV (reference sequence). The CDR3 runs 13 residues. CDR3 in amino acids: CVARTALYNEQFF. DNA for the CDR3: TGTGTCGCAAGGACAGCTCTCTACAATGAGCAGTTCTTC.

The chain joins TRBV7-2 to TRBJ2-5; 12 bases line up with TRBD1. The germline CDR1 and CDR2 sequences are SGHTA and FQGNSA. V lost 1 base and J lost 5; bases outside the gene matches: 5. This CDR3 spans 16 amino acids. CDR3 residues: CASSLGGTGGWETQYF. The CDR3 region has the DNA TGTGCCAGCAGCTTAGGGGGGACAGGGGGCTGGGAGACCCAGTACTTC. The entire variable domain, with the rest obtained from reference TRBV7-2 and TRBJ2-5, is as follows: GAGVSQSPSNKVTEKGKDVELRCDPISGHTALYWYRQSLGQGLEFLIYFQGNSAPDKSGLPSDRFSAERTGGSVSTLTIQRTQQEDSAVYLCASSLGGTGGWETQYFGPGTRLLVL.

The chain recombines TRBV2 with TRBJ2-1, with 8 bases identical to TRBD1. The CDR3 has 14 residues. V gave up 8 bases and J gave up 0 bases; unmatched junction bases: 3. Looked up from germline, CDR1 is SNHLY and CDR2 is FYNNEI. The CDR3 nucleotides read TGTGCCAGCGGGGACAGGAGCTCCTACAATGAGCAGTTCTTC. Translated: CASGDRSSYNEQFF.

In its sample, this clone was seen a few times. V usage is TRBV4-2 and J usage is TRBJ1-1, with D tentatively TRBD1 (5 bases). The length of the CDR3 is 14 residues. Germline assignment: CDR1 LGHNA and CDR2 YNFKEQ. The V end was cut by 0 bases, the J end by 6 bases, with 11 bases between. The CDR3 protein is CASSQEWGNAEAFF. CDR3 DNA sequence: TGTGCCAGCAGCCAAGAGTGGGGCAACGCTGAAGCTTTCTTT.

The sample holds one count of this clone. The chain has TRBV7-3 and TRBJ2-5; weak D call: TRBD2 (6 bases). CDR1 SGHTA and CDR2 FQGTGA come from the germline V gene. With 4 bases removed from V and 5 bases from J, the gap between germline ends came to 11 bases. This CDR3 is 13 amino acids long. CDR3 sequence reads: CASSSLGGETQYF. As DNA, the CDR3 is TGTGCCAGCAGCTCCCTTGGGGGGGAGACCCAGTACTTC.

This CDR3 reads CASSPLALTDTQYF. CDR3 DNA sequence: TGTGCCAGCTCACCCCTAGCGCTCACAGATACGCAGTATTTT. This chain joins TRBV18 and TRBJ2-3; D is possibly TRBD2 (6 bases). Germline CDR1 reads KGHSH; CDR2 reads LQKENI. Trimming shortened V by 3 bases and J by 2 bases, and 9 bases separated the two germline ends. The CDR3 runs to 14 residues.

This clone was detected only a few times. The chain joins TRBV5-1 to TRBJ2-7; 7 bases align to TRBD1. The germline V gene has CDR1 SGHRS and CDR2 YFSETQ. The V segment lost 0 bases and the J segment 3 bases; nucleotides outside the gene matches: 3. CDR3 size: 14 residues. CDR3 loop: CASSLGQGNYEQYF. In nucleotides, the CDR3 is TGCGCCAGCAGCTTGGGACAGGGAAACTACGAGCAGTACTTC.

This clone showed up just once. The chain combines TRBV7-8 with TRBJ2-7; TRBD2 matches 15 bases. The CDR3 covers 15 residues. Germline V CDR1 and CDR2: SGHVS, FQNEAQ. Trimming cost V 5 bases and J 4 bases; bases outside gene matches: 3. CDR3 amino acids: CASSPGLAGGYEQYF. In DNA form, the CDR3 reads TGTGCCAGCAGCCCTGGACTAGCGGGAGGGTACGAGCAGTACTTC. The variable domain in full, completed from reference TRBV7-8 and TRBJ2-7, reads GAGVSQSPRYKVAKRGQDVALRCDPISGHVSLFWYQQALGQGPEFLTYFQNEAQLDKSGLPSDRFFAERPEGSVSTLKIQRTQQEDSAVYLCASSPGLAGGYEQYFGPGTRLTVT.

This chain joins TRBV30 and TRBJ2-5, with 8 positions matching TRBD2. V shed 5 bases, J shed 4 bases, and the junction held 6 bases outside the gene matches. The length of the CDR3 is 13 residues. Germline values: CDR1 GTSNPN, CDR2 SVGIG (reference sequence). The CDR3 region is CAWSGGVGETQYF. As DNA, the CDR3 is TGTGCCTGGTCGGGGGGGGTGGGAGAGACCCAGTACTTC.

This clone has just a few counts. V gene TRBV28 combines with J gene TRBJ1-5; TRBD1 might be the D (5 bases). CDR3 size: 16 residues. Trimming stripped 7 bases from V and 0 bases from J, with 16 bases between. Germline assignment: CDR1 MDHEN and CDR2 SYDVKM. This CDR3 reads CASTQSRVYSNQPQHF. CDR3 coding DNA: TGTGCCAGCACCCAGAGCAGGGTCTATAGCAATCAGCCCCAGCATTTT.

This clone was picked up a small number of times. V is TRBV7-3 and J is TRBJ2-3, with D perhaps matching TRBD1 (5 bases). V lost 5 bases and J lost 5, with 14 bases in between. Germline CDR1 SGHTA, CDR2 FQGTGA. This CDR3 comprises 14 residues. The CDR3 spells CASSEGVSGDTQYF. The CDR3 nucleotides are TGTGCCAGCAGCGAAGGGGTATCGGGAGATACGCAGTATTTT.

The CDR3 is CASKGGINQPQHF. The CDR3, as DNA: TGTGCCAGTAAGGGAGGGATCAATCAGCCCCAGCATTTT. The chain carries TRBV19 and TRBJ1-5, with unresolved D. Trimming removed 7 bases from V and 3 bases from J, with 10 bases in between. Germline CDR1 LNHDA, CDR2 SQIVND (reference sequence). This CDR3 has 13 amino acids.